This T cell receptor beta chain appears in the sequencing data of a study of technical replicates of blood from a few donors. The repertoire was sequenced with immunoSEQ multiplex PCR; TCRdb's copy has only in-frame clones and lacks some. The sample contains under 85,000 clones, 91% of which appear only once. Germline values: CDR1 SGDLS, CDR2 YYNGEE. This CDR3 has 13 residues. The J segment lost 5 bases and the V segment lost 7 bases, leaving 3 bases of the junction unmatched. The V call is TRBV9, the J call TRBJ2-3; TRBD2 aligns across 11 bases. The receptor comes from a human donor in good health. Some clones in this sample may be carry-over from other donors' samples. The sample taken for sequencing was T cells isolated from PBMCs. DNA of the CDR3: TGTGCCAGCCAAGGACTAGCGGGAGATACGCAGTATTTT. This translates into CASQGLAGDTQYF.